These T cell receptor beta chains were read from a single sample in a study of identical twins. TCRdb ran MiXCR on the 5' RACE reads and lists one entry per CDR3 protein. The repertoire includes 300,000 to 400,000 distinct CDR3 sequences, about 12% of them detected once, and just over 7% sits in the top ten. These data were also reused for a study on yellow fever vaccine responses in identical twins.

Sequencing used CD8+ T cells sorted from blood. The receptors stem from a woman under 30 in good health. The CDR3 runs from the conserved cysteine through the conserved F or W. The order of the fields is V gene, J gene, D gene, clone size, CDR3 protein, CDR3 DNA. D genes are given only for firm matches. Only some rows state a clone size, as once, few, many or a class for expanded clones.

v_gene: TRBV4-1
j_gene: TRBJ2-1
d_gene: -
abundance: many
CDR3aa: CASSLGKGGNEQFF
CDR3nt: TGCGCCAGCAGCCTAGGGAAAGGGGGGAATGAGCAGTTCTTC

v_gene: TRBV6-2/TRBV6-3
j_gene: TRBJ2-7
d_gene: -
abundance: -
CDR3aa: CASSGTRAAYEQYF
CDR3nt: TGTGCCAGCTCCGGGACCCGCGCGGCCTACGAGCAGTACTTC

v_gene: TRBV28
j_gene: TRBJ2-7
d_gene: -
abundance: few
CDR3aa: CASSFEEPPYEQYF
CDR3nt: TGTGCCAGCAGTTTCGAAGAACCCCCCTACGAGCAGTACTTC

v_gene: TRBV2
j_gene: TRBJ2-3
d_gene: -
abundance: -
CDR3aa: CASKATSSTDTQYF
CDR3nt: TGTGCCAGCAAGGCAACTAGTAGCACAGATACGCAGTATTTT

v_gene: TRBV27
j_gene: TRBJ2-3
d_gene: -
abundance: few
CDR3aa: CASSLSYPDTQYF
CDR3nt: TGTGCCAGCAGTTTATCGTACCCAGATACGCAGTATTTT

v_gene: TRBV12-3/TRBV12-4
j_gene: TRBJ1-1
d_gene: -
abundance: -
CDR3aa: CASSLNIGAGTEAFF
CDR3nt: TGTGCCAGCAGTTTAAATATAGGGGCGGGCACTGAAGCTTTCTTT

v_gene: TRBV15
j_gene: TRBJ1-1
d_gene: -
abundance: few
CDR3aa: CATNLEPTNTEAFF
CDR3nt: TGTGCCACCAATTTAGAACCGACGAACACTGAAGCTTTCTTT

v_gene: TRBV12-3/TRBV12-4
j_gene: TRBJ2-3
d_gene: -
abundance: many
CDR3aa: CASSLGQVQSTDTQYF
CDR3nt: TGTGCCAGCAGTCTAGGACAAGTCCAAAGCACAGATACGCAGTATTTT

v_gene: TRBV27
j_gene: TRBJ2-1
d_gene: -
abundance: many
CDR3aa: CASYSGYNEQFF
CDR3nt: TGTGCCAGCTACTCAGGGTACAATGAGCAGTTCTTC

v_gene: TRBV3-1
j_gene: TRBJ1-2
d_gene: -
abundance: many
CDR3aa: CASSRKSNIDGYTF
CDR3nt: TGTGCCAGCAGCCGGAAATCAAACATCGATGGCTACACCTTC

v_gene: TRBV12-3/TRBV12-4
j_gene: TRBJ2-3
d_gene: -
abundance: many
CDR3aa: CASSSGERSDTQYF
CDR3nt: TGTGCCAGCAGTTCGGGGGAGCGCTCAGATACGCAGTATTTT

v_gene: TRBV6-4
j_gene: TRBJ2-3
d_gene: -
abundance: once
CDR3aa: CASSREGVFSGDTQYF
CDR3nt: TGTGCCAGCAGTAGGGAAGGGGTGTTTTCAGGAGATACGCAGTATTTT

v_gene: TRBV10-3
j_gene: TRBJ2-5
d_gene: TRBD2
abundance: -
CDR3aa: CAIGSGRRTQYF
CDR3nt: TGTGCCATCGGGAGCGGGAGAAGGACCCAGTACTTC

v_gene: TRBV6-4
j_gene: TRBJ1-1
d_gene: -
abundance: -
CDR3aa: CASSPDGGNTEAFF
CDR3nt: TGTGCCAGCAGTCCTGACGGGGGGAACACTGAAGCTTTCTTT

v_gene: TRBV2
j_gene: TRBJ2-1
d_gene: TRBD1
abundance: -
CDR3aa: CASSWPQGTGYNNEQFF
CDR3nt: TGTGCCAGCAGTTGGCCCCAGGGGACAGGGTATAACAATGAGCAGTTCTTC

v_gene: TRBV2
j_gene: TRBJ2-1
d_gene: -
abundance: -
CDR3aa: CASSVPGNEQFF
CDR3nt: TGTGCCAGCAGTGTCCCGGGTAATGAGCAGTTCTTC

v_gene: TRBV28
j_gene: TRBJ2-5
d_gene: TRBD2
abundance: few
CDR3aa: CASSLLTSGYQETQYF
CDR3nt: TGTGCCAGCAGTTTATTAACTAGCGGGTACCAAGAGACCCAGTACTTC

v_gene: TRBV7-9
j_gene: TRBJ1-1
d_gene: -
abundance: -
CDR3aa: CASSSSLIEAFF
CDR3nt: TGTGCCAGCAGCTCCTCCCTCATTGAAGCTTTCTTT

v_gene: TRBV7-6
j_gene: TRBJ2-2
d_gene: TRBD2
abundance: many
CDR3aa: CASSLDHGRGTGELFF
CDR3nt: TGTGCCAGCAGCTTAGATCACGGGAGGGGCACCGGGGAGCTGTTTTTT

v_gene: TRBV7-9
j_gene: TRBJ2-1
d_gene: TRBD2
abundance: many
CDR3aa: CASSLASGGILSNEQFF
CDR3nt: TGTGCCAGCAGCTTAGCTAGCGGGGGGATCCTTTCAAATGAGCAGTTCTTC

v_gene: TRBV20-1
j_gene: TRBJ2-7
d_gene: -
abundance: -
CDR3aa: CSARRRLAASDSYEQYF
CDR3nt: TGCAGTGCTAGAAGGAGGTTAGCGGCGTCAGATTCATACGAGCAGTACTTC

v_gene: TRBV6-1
j_gene: TRBJ1-1
d_gene: -
abundance: -
CDR3aa: CASSELDRWENTEAFF
CDR3nt: TGTGCCAGCAGTGAACTTGATAGGTGGGAGAACACTGAAGCTTTCTTT

v_gene: TRBV2
j_gene: TRBJ2-2
d_gene: TRBD2
abundance: many
CDR3aa: CASRALAGGNTGELFF
CDR3nt: TGTGCCAGCAGGGCATTAGCGGGAGGCAACACCGGGGAGCTGTTTTTT

v_gene: TRBV19
j_gene: TRBJ2-1
d_gene: TRBD2
abundance: -
CDR3aa: CATRGVPYNEQFF
CDR3nt: TGTGCCACACGGGGGGTCCCCTACAATGAGCAGTTCTTC

v_gene: TRBV10-2
j_gene: TRBJ2-7
d_gene: -
abundance: -
CDR3aa: CASTLGASYEQYF
CDR3nt: TGCGCCAGCACCTTAGGGGCCTCCTACGAGCAGTACTTC

v_gene: TRBV11-2
j_gene: TRBJ2-6
d_gene: TRBD1
abundance: -
CDR3aa: CASSLRGQGGSGANVLTF
CDR3nt: TGTGCCAGCAGCTTAAGGGGACAGGGTGGCTCTGGGGCCAACGTCCTGACTTTC

v_gene: TRBV29-1
j_gene: TRBJ2-3
d_gene: TRBD2
abundance: many
CDR3aa: CSVTSGGMESTDTQYF
CDR3nt: TGCAGCGTTACTAGCGGGGGCATGGAGAGCACAGATACGCAGTATTTT

v_gene: TRBV5-1
j_gene: TRBJ2-1
d_gene: -
abundance: few
CDR3aa: CASSTGIDNEQFF
CDR3nt: TGCGCCAGCAGCACGGGGATAGACAATGAGCAGTTCTTC

v_gene: TRBV4-2
j_gene: TRBJ1-1
d_gene: -
abundance: few
CDR3aa: CASSHTITTEAFF
CDR3nt: TGTGCCAGCAGCCACACCATTACCACTGAAGCTTTCTTT

v_gene: TRBV9
j_gene: TRBJ2-1
d_gene: -
abundance: few
CDR3aa: CASSVFPGEQFF
CDR3nt: TGTGCCAGCAGCGTATTCCCGGGAGAGCAGTTCTTC

v_gene: TRBV19
j_gene: TRBJ2-1
d_gene: TRBD2
abundance: -
CDR3aa: CASSATAGGPNEQFF
CDR3nt: TGTGCCAGTAGCGCGACAGCGGGAGGCCCCAATGAGCAGTTCTTC

v_gene: TRBV6-1
j_gene: TRBJ1-1
d_gene: -
abundance: -
CDR3aa: CASSLLTFKNTEAFF
CDR3nt: TGTGCCAGCAGTCTCCTGACATTCAAGAACACTGAAGCTTTCTTT

v_gene: TRBV29-1
j_gene: TRBJ1-2
d_gene: TRBD1
abundance: -
CDR3aa: CSVEDPRGDRGQSGYGYTF
CDR3nt: TGCAGCGTTGAAGATCCTCGAGGGGACAGGGGGCAATCCGGCTATGGCTACACCTTC

v_gene: TRBV29-1
j_gene: TRBJ2-3
d_gene: -
abundance: few
CDR3aa: CSVEFRGSGTDTQYF
CDR3nt: TGCAGCGTTGAATTCCGGGGGAGTGGCACAGATACGCAGTATTTT

v_gene: TRBV5-1
j_gene: TRBJ2-1
d_gene: TRBD1
abundance: few
CDR3aa: CASSLTGDSYNEQFF
CDR3nt: TGCGCCAGCAGCTTGACAGGGGACTCCTACAATGAGCAGTTCTTC

v_gene: TRBV3-1
j_gene: TRBJ2-1
d_gene: -
abundance: -
CDR3aa: CASTPGLFKVSWESYNEQFF
CDR3nt: TGTGCCAGCACCCCGGGGCTCTTCAAAGTTTCATGGGAGTCCTACAATGAGCAGTTCTTC

v_gene: TRBV11-2
j_gene: TRBJ2-5
d_gene: TRBD2
abundance: -
CDR3aa: CASSSRGLVKETQYF
CDR3nt: TGTGCCAGCAGCTCCCGAGGACTAGTGAAGGAGACCCAGTACTTC

v_gene: TRBV28
j_gene: TRBJ2-3
d_gene: TRBD2
abundance: few
CDR3aa: CASSFLLATSTDTQYF
CDR3nt: TGTGCCAGCAGTTTTTTACTAGCGACTAGCACAGATACGCAGTATTTT